This T cell receptor (beta chain) was identified during a study of T cells in Graves' hyperthyroidism and ophthalmopathy. Study conclusions and caveats: The model predicted ophthalmopathy a median roughly six months before onset.

The germline gives CDR1 SGDLS, CDR2 YYNGEE. V was clipped by 4 bases and J by 2 bases, with 15 bases between them. The CDR3 length is 15 residues. Graves' hyperthyroidism without ophthalmopathy progression within 18 months was termed stable. Among the patients, aged 18 to 65, hyperthyroidism was newly diagnosed and had lasted under 2 months. Patients were excluded because of uncontrolled infection, other autoimmune disease, pregnancy or lactation. Researchers amplified the TCR beta CDR3 regions from RNA transcripts. During a first-round RT-PCR of the TCR CDR3, the HTBI primer set was used. Via MiXCR, TCRdb re-called the multiplex PCR reads, giving one row per CDR3 protein. Of around 190,000 distinct CDR3 sequences in the sample, about a sixth were seen once. Note on this clonotype: No antigen is known for it.

The rearrangement links TRBV9 to TRBJ1-2; maybe TRBD1 (6 bases). The receptor was derived from a woman aged 45 to 65 with Graves' hyperthyroidism. Sequenced material: blood. CDR3 DNA: TGTGCCAGCAGCCCGCGACCCACAGGGAACTATGGCTACACCTTC. Amino acid sequence: CASSPRPTGNYGYTF.